A single sample gave rise to the 14 T cell receptor beta chains below, sequenced in a study of cytomegalovirus exposure and HLA in healthy donors. The PCR was carried out with 60 Vbeta primers and 13 Jbeta primers. The repertoire was sequenced with immunoSEQ multiplex PCR; TCRdb's copy has only in-frame clones and lacks some. The top ten hold 4.1% of the sample, which has 150,000 to 200,000 clones, less than 90% seen once. The sample taken for sequencing was PBMCs. All receptors derive from a man over 45 in good health and CMV-seropositive.

In nucleotides, the CDR3 is TGTGCCATCAGTGACCAGGGGGCGGGGACTGAAGCTTTCTTT. Protein: CAISDQGAGTEAFF. V gene TRBV10-3 combines with J gene TRBJ1-1; 8 nucleotides line up with TRBD1. Losses at the gene ends were 3 bases for V and 5 bases for J; bases not matched to a gene: 5. The CDR3 length is 14 residues. Per the germline V gene, CDR1 is ENHRY and CDR2 is SYGVKD.

A remark on this clone: One junction end disagrees with the germline gene, perhaps due to a read error. This chain connects TRBV28 to TRBJ1-1, with D perhaps matching TRBD1 (6 bases). CDR3 length: 14 amino acids. Germline-derived CDR1 and CDR2 are MDHEN and SYDVKM. The CDR3 loop is CTSSPWTANTEAFF. CDR3 sequence (DNA): TGTACCAGCAGCCCCTGGACAGCGAACACTGAAGCTTTCTTT.

This clone showed up just a few times. The CDR3 sequence is CASSFTSASYEQYF. The CDR3 DNA sequence: TGTGCCAGCAGCTTCACTAGCGCCTCCTACGAGCAGTACTTC. The V call is TRBV5-6, the J call TRBJ2-7; TRBD2 matches 7 bases. Germline lookup yields CDR1 SGHDT and CDR2 YYEEEE. CDR3 length: 14 amino acids. Trimming at V came to 2 bases and at J to 0 bases, leaving 2 bases not matched to a gene.

This clone was seen once. The V call is TRBV6-5, the J call TRBJ1-5, with TRBD1 identical over 7 bases. V shed 6 bases, J shed 4 bases, and the junction held 9 bases outside the gene matches. This CDR3 contains 15 residues. CDR1 is MNHEY and CDR2 is SVGAGI in the germline V gene. The CDR3 region is CASSSSRTGNQPQHF. CDR3 bases: TGTGCCAGCAGCTCTAGTCGGACAGGAAATCAGCCCCAGCATTTT.

The rearrangement joins TRBV10-3 to TRBJ2-7; TRBD1 aligns across 10 bases. The V gene's germline CDR1 is ENHRY and CDR2 SYGVKD. The V and J ends lost 4 bases and 2 bases, in that order; junction bases with no gene match: 2. This CDR3 comprises 14 residues. The CDR3 reads CAISGGTGAYEQYF. CDR3 coding DNA: TGTGCCATCAGTGGGGGGACAGGGGCCTACGAGCAGTACTTC.

This sequence joins TRBV5-1 and TRBJ2-3; D is undetermined. The germline V gene has CDR1 SGHRS and CDR2 YFSETQ. The V end was cut by 0 bases, the J end by 2 bases, with 10 bases between. The length of the CDR3 is 15 residues. CDR3 in DNA: TGCGCCAGCAGCTTGGACAGCCCCTTCACAGATACGCAGTATTTT. Protein sequence: CASSLDSPFTDTQYF.

This chain connects TRBV2 to TRBJ2-3; D is unresolved. The CDR3 runs 12 residues. CDR1 SNHLY and CDR2 FYNNEI come from the germline V gene. V dropped 2 bases and J dropped 4 bases, with 4 bases sitting between them. CDR3 sequence reads: CASSEQSDTQYF. The CDR3 DNA reads as TGTGCCAGCAGTGAACAGTCAGATACGCAGTATTTT.

The chain carries TRBV15 and TRBJ2-5; tentatively, D is TRBD1 (6 bases). Near its end, the DNA agrees better with TRBJ2-7, so the J call may be wrong. The CDR3 is made up of 15 amino acids. Per the germline V gene, CDR1 is LNHNV and CDR2 is YYDKDF (reference sequence). CDR3 in amino acids: CATSGRQDPTYEQYF. The CDR3, as DNA: TGTGCCACCAGCGGTAGACAGGACCCCACCTACGAGCAGTACTTC.

This clone has only a few counts. CDR3 DNA sequence: TGTGCCAGCAGCGCGGAGGACAGAGAATTTAACTATGGCTACACCTTC. As protein: CASSAEDREFNYGYTF. V usage is TRBV9 and J usage is TRBJ1-2, with a tentative D call TRBD1 (6 bases). The CDR3 consists of 16 residues. CDR1 is SGDLS, CDR2 YYNGEE, per germline. The V end lost 3 bases, the J end lost 1 base, and 16 bases lay between the germline ends. Filled out from reference TRBV9 and TRBJ1-2, the complete variable domain reads DSGVTQTPKHLITATGQRVTLRCSPRSGDLSVYWYQQSLDQGLQFLIQYYNGEERAKGNILERFSAQQFPDLHSELNLSSLELGDSALYFCASSAEDREFNYGYTFGSGTRLTVV.

In its sample, this clone was seen once. The chain links TRBV15 to TRBJ2-1; the match to TRBD2 covers 11 bases. The CDR3 has 18 amino acids. V trimming: 5 bases; J trimming: 0 bases; junction bases outside the gene matches: 9. The germline CDR1 and CDR2 sequences are LNHNV and YYDKDF (reference sequence). The CDR3 sequence: CATSPRTTSGSSYNEQFF. The CDR3 DNA is TGTGCCACCAGCCCCCGCACTACTAGCGGGAGCTCCTACAATGAGCAGTTCTTC.

This rearrangement joins TRBV10-3 to TRBJ2-5, with 7 bases lining up with TRBD2. The germline CDR1 and CDR2 sequences are ENHRY and SYGVKD. The CDR3 is made up of 13 amino acids. After removal of 7 bases from V and 1 base from J, the junction contained 3 bases not matched to a gene. The CDR3 protein is CAITSGVQETQYF. Written as DNA, the CDR3 is TGTGCCATCACTAGCGGAGTCCAAGAGACCCAGTACTTC.

The chain joins TRBV27 to TRBJ1-6; perhaps TRBD1 as D (5 bases). The germline gives CDR1 MNHEY, CDR2 SMNVEV (reference sequence). CDR3 length: 15 amino acids. Trimming stripped 5 bases from V and 8 bases from J, with 16 bases between. As DNA, the CDR3 is TGTGCCAGCAGTCCCCTCCTTGGGGCTGATTCACCCCTCCACTTT. Protein sequence: CASSPLLGADSPLHF.

The chain is built from TRBV4-1 and TRBJ2-7; D may be TRBD1 (5 bases). Trimming left V 0 bases short and J 3 bases short, with 18 bases between. The CDR3 sequence is 17 residues long. CDR1 and CDR2 (germline): MGHRA, YSYEKL. CDR3 nucleotide sequence: TGCGCCAGCAGCCAAGAAGGAACCCAGGGATTCGGCTACGAGCAGTACTTC. Encoded protein: CASSQEGTQGFGYEQYF.

J is TRBJ2-7 and V is TRBV28; D may be TRBD1 (6 bases). The CDR3 totals 14 residues. V was shortened by 5 bases and J by 4 bases, with 15 bases between the two germline ends. CDR1 is MDHEN and CDR2 is SYDVKM in the germline V gene. The CDR3 is CASSPFTQGYEQYF. The CDR3 nucleotides read TGTGCCAGCAGTCCCTTTACCCAGGGGTACGAGCAGTACTTC. The variable domain in full, completed from reference TRBV28 and TRBJ2-7, reads DVKVTQSSRYLVKRTGEKVFLECVQDMDHENMFWYRQDPGLGLRLIYFSYDVKMKEKGDIPEGYSVSREKKERFSLILESASTNQTSMYLCASSPFTQGYEQYFGPGTRLTVT.